This T cell receptor beta chain emerged from a study of cytomegalovirus exposure and HLA in healthy donors. Background on the study: HLA-typed donors were the source of 80 million to 90 million unique TCRs, which an early data release held.

The PCR contained 60 Vbeta and 13 Jbeta primers. TCRdb's copy holds only in-frame clones and misses some; the assay was immunoSEQ multiplex PCR. The table lists about 200,000 clones, around 77% of them singletons. In the case of this clone: No antigen is known for it.

Study outcomes and limitations: Testing in vitro showed a few CMV-associated chains specific for CMV antigens. A later analysis showed that HLA-associated TCR beta chains had undergone more clonal expansion than equally common others.

Germline V gene data show CDR1 as MNHEY and CDR2 as SMNVEV (reference sequence). The CDR3 spans 16 residues. The V and J ends lost 5 bases and 6 bases, in that order; junction bases with no gene match: 11. The sequence derives from a woman under 40 in good health and CMV-seronegative. This chain joins TRBV27 and TRBJ1-5; 9 bases are a match to TRBD1. Material for sequencing was PBMCs. CDR3 sequence: CASSQHTGGKGQPQHF. The CDR3 bases are TGTGCCAGCAGTCAACACACAGGGGGCAAAGGTCAGCCCCAGCATTTT.